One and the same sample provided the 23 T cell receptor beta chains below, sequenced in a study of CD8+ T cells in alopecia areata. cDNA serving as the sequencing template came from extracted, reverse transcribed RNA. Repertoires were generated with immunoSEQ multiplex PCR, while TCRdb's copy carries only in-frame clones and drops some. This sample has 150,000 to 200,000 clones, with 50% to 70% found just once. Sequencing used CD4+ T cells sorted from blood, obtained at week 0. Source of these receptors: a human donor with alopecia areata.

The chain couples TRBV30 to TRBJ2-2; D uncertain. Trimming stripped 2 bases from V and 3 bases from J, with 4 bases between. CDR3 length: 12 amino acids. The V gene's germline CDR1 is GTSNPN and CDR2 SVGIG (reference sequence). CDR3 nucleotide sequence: TGTGCCTGGAGTCCAGACACCGGGGAGCTGTTTTTT. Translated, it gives CAWSPDTGELFF.

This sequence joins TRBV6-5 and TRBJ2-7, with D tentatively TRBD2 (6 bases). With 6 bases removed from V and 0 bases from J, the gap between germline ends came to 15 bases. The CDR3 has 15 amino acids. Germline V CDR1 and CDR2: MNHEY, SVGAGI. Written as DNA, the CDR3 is TGTGCCAGCAGCCCTCGCTACGGGGGCTCCTACGAGCAGTACTTC. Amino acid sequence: CASSPRYGGSYEQYF.

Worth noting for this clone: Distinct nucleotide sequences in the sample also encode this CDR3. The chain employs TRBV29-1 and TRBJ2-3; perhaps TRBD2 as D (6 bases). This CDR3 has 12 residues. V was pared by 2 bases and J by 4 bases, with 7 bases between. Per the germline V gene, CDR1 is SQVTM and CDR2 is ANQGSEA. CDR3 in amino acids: CSVERGSDTQYF. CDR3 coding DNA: TGCAGCGTTGAACGGGGGTCAGATACGCAGTATTTT.

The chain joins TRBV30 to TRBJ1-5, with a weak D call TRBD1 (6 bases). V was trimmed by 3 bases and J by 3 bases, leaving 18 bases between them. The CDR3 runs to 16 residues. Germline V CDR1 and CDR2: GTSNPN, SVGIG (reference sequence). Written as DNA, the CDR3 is TGTGCCTGGAGCCCCGCGAGGGGGGGATTCAATCAGCCCCAGCATTTT. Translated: CAWSPARGGFNQPQHF.

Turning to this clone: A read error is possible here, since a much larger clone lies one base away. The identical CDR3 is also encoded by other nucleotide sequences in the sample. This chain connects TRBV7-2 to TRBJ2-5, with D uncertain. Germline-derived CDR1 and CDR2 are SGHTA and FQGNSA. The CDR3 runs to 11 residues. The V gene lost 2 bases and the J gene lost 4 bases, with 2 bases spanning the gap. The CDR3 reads CASSLLETQYF. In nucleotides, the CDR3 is TGTGCCAGCAGCTTATTAGAGACCCAGTACTTC.

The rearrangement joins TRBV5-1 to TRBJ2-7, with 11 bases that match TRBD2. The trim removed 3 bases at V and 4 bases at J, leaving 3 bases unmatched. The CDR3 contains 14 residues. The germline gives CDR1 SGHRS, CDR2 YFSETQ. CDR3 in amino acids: CASSSGTSGYEQYF. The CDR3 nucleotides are TGCGCCAGCAGCTCCGGGACTAGCGGATACGAGCAGTACTTC. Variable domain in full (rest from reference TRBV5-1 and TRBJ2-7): KAGVTQTPRYLIKTRGQQVTLSCSPISGHRSVSWYQQTPGQGLQFLFEYFSETQRNKGNFPGRFSGRQFSNSRSEMNVSTLELGDSALYLCASSSGTSGYEQYFGPGTRLTVT.

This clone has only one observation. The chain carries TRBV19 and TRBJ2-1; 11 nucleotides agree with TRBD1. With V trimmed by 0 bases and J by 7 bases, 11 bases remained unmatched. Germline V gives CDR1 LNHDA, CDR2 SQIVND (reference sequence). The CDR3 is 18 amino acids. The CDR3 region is CASSIDLGFRDRGNEQFF. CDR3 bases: TGTGCCAGTAGTATAGATTTAGGGTTCCGGGACAGGGGGAATGAGCAGTTCTTC.

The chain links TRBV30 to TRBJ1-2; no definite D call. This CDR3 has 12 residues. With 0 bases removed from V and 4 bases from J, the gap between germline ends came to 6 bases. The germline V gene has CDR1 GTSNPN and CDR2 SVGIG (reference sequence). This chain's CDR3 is CAWSVLGYGYTF. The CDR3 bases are TGTGCCTGGAGTGTACTGGGCTATGGCTACACCTTC.

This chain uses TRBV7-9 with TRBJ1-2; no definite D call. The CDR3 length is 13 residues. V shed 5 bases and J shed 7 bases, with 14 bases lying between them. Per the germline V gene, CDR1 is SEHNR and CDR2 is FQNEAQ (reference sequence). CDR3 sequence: CASSAQAPGGYTF. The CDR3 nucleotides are TGTGCCAGCAGCGCTCAGGCCCCTGGTGGCTACACCTTC.

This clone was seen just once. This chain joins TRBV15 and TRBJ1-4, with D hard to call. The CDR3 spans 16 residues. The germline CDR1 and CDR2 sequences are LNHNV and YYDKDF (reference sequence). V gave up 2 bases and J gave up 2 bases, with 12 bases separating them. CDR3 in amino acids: CATSRPIIGTNEKLFF. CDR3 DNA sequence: TGTGCCACCAGCAGACCTATCATTGGGACTAATGAAAAACTGTTTTTT.

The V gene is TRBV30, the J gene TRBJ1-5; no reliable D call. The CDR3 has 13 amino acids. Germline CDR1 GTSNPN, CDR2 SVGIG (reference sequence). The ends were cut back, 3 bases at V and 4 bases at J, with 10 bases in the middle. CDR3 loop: CAWRPGQNQPQHF. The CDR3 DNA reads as TGTGCCTGGAGGCCCGGGCAAAATCAGCCCCAGCATTTT.

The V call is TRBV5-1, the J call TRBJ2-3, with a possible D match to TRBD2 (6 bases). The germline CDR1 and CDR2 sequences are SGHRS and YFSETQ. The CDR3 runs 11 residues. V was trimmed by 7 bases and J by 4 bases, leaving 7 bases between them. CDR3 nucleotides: TGCGCCAGCGGCGGGGCAGATACGCAGTATTTT. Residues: CASGGADTQYF.

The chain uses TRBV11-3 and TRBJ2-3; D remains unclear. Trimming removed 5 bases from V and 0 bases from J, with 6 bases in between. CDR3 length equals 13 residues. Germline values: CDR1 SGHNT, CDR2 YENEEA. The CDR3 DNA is TGTGCCAGCAGCCGAAGAAGCACAGATACGCAGTATTTT. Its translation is CASSRRSTDTQYF.

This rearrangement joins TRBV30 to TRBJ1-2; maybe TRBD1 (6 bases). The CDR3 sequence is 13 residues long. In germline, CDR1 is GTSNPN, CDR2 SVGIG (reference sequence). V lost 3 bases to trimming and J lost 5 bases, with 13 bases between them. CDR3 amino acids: CAWRSQGVYGYTF. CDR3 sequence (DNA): TGTGCCTGGAGGTCACAGGGAGTTTATGGCTACACCTTC.

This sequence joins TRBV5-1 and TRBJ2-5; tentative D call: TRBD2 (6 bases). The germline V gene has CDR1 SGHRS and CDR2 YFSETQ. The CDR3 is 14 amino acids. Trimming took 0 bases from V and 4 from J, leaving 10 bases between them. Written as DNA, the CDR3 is TGCGCCAGCAGCTTGGCTAGCGTTGGAGAGACCCAGTACTTC. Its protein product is CASSLASVGETQYF.

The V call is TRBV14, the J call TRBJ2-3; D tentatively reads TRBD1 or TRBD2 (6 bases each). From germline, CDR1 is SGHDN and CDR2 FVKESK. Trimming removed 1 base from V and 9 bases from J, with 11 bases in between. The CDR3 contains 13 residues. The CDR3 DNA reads TGTGCCAGCAGCCAAGTCAGGAGGGGGACGCAGTATTTT. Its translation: CASSQVRRGTQYF.

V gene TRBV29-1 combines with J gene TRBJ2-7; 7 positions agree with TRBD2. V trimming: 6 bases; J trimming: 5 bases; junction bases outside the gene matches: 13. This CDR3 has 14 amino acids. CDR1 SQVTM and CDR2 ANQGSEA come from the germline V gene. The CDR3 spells CSVKGGEGLDEQYF. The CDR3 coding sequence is TGCAGCGTCAAAGGAGGGGAGGGTTTGGACGAGCAGTACTTC.

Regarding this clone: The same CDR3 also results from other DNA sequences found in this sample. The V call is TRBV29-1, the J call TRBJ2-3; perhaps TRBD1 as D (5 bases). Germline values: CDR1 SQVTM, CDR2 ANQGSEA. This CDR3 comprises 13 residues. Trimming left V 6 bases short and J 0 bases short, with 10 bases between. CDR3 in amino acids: CSVRGRSTDTQYF. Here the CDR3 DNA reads TGCAGCGTAAGGGGCCGCAGCACAGATACGCAGTATTTT.

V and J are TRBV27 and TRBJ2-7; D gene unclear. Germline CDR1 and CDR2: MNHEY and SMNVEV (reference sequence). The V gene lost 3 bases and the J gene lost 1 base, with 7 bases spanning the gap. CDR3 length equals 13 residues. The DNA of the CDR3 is TGTGCCAGCAGTTTTCTTGATTCCTACGAGCAGTACTTC. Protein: CASSFLDSYEQYF.

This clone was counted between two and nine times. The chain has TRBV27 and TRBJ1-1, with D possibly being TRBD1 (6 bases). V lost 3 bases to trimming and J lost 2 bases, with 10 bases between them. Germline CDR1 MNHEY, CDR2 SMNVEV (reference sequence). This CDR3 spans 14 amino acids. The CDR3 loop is CASSFGQFNTEAFF. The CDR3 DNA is TGTGCCAGCAGTTTCGGACAGTTTAACACTGAAGCTTTCTTT.

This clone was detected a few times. Here the CDR3 DNA reads TGTGCCAGCAGTGACAGGTGGGGCAATGAGCAGTTCTTC. Protein product: CASSDRWGNEQFF. The rearrangement joins TRBV2 to TRBJ2-1; D is uncertain. V dropped 3 bases and J dropped 6 bases, with 9 bases sitting between them. Per germline, CDR1 SNHLY and CDR2 FYNNEI. The CDR3 is made up of 13 amino acids.

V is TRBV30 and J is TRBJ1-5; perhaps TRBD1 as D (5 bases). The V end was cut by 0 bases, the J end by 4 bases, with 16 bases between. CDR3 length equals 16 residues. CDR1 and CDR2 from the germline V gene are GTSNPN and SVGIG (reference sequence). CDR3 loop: CAWSVKEGFKNQPQHF. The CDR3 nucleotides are TGTGCCTGGAGTGTCAAGGAGGGGTTTAAGAATCAGCCCCAGCATTTT.

The CDR3 region is CASSSRDRRRNEQYF. CDR3 coding DNA: TGTGCCAGCAGCTCCCGGGACAGGAGGCGCAACGAGCAGTACTTC. The chain uses TRBV5-6 and TRBJ2-7, with 8 bases fitting TRBD1. The J segment lost 5 bases and the V segment lost 3 bases, leaving 10 bases of the junction unmatched. CDR3 size: 15 residues. The V gene's germline CDR1 is SGHDT and CDR2 YYEEEE.